These 30 T cell receptor beta chains came from one sample sequenced in a study of Graves' ophthalmopathy and Graves' hyperthyroidism. Researchers took RNA transcripts and amplified TCR beta CDR3 regions from them. An initial RT-PCR round employing HTBI primers preceded a second-round multiplex PCR. One entry per CDR3 protein results from TCRdb running MiXCR on the multiplex PCR reads. The sample has roughly 610,000 distinct CDR3 sequences, 22% seen once. Sequenced: peripheral blood. These receptors came from a woman under 30 with stable Graves' hyperthyroidism. Some clones in this sample may be carry-over from other donors' samples.

In this sample, this clonotype turned up many times. This chain connects TRBV29-1 to TRBJ1-5; D remains unclear. CDR1 and CDR2 from the germline V gene are SQVTM and ANQGSEA. V lost 0 bases and J 9 bases, leaving 9 bases between the germline ends. This CDR3 has 12 residues. CDR3 nucleotide sequence: TGCAGCGTTGAAGACCGCGCAGGGCCCCAGCATTTT. Its translation is CSVEDRAGPQHF.

This clonotype was detected ten times or more. The CDR3 here is CAIRWTGDGYTF. The CDR3 bases are TGTGCCATCAGGTGGACAGGGGATGGCTACACCTTC. V and J are TRBV10-3 and TRBJ1-2, with 9 bases that match TRBD1. Germline trimming cut 6 bases from V and 6 bases from J; bases unmatched to any gene: 2. The CDR3 is made up of 12 amino acids. Germline assignment: CDR1 ENHRY and CDR2 SYGVKD.

This clonotype was counted ten times or more. For the CDR3, the DNA is TGCAGCGTTGAACAGGGAGTCCACGAGCAGTACTTC. Translating gives CSVEQGVHEQYF. The chain is built from TRBV29-1 and TRBJ2-7; D might be TRBD1 or TRBD2, each matching 5 bases. The germline V gene encodes CDR1 SQVTM and CDR2 ANQGSEA. Trimming shortened V by 2 bases and J by 5 bases, and 10 bases separated the two germline ends. This CDR3 has 12 amino acids.

The chain employs TRBV3-1 and TRBJ1-1; TRBD1 is a possible D gene (6 bases). CDR1 and CDR2 from the germline V gene are LGHDT and YNNKEL (reference sequence). This CDR3 contains 15 residues. V lost 6 bases to trimming and J lost 0 bases, with 14 bases between them. CDR3 in amino acids: CASSYFGTLNTEAFF. The CDR3, as DNA: TGTGCCAGCAGTTATTTCGGGACATTGAACACTGAAGCTTTCTTT.

CDR3: CASSLKPGTVAFF. CDR3 DNA: TGTGCCAGCAGTTTAAAGCCGGGAACGGTAGCTTTCTTT. The chain combines TRBV27 with TRBJ1-1; D is undetermined. The germline V gene encodes CDR1 MNHEY and CDR2 SMNVEV (reference sequence). Trimming took 2 bases from V and 10 from J, leaving 14 bases between them. The CDR3 extends over 13 amino acids.

The chain is built from TRBV6-1 and TRBJ1-1; TRBD1 aligns across 7 bases. V lost 2 bases, J lost 10 bases, and 7 bases stayed unmatched. The CDR3 is 13 amino acids. CDR1 and CDR2 (germline): MNHNS, SASEGT. CDR3: CASSERQGPSAFF. CDR3 in DNA: TGTGCCAGCAGTGAAAGACAGGGACCATCAGCTTTCTTT.

The V call is TRBV29-1, the J call TRBJ1-2, with D possibly TRBD1 on 6 matching bases. Trimming stripped 6 bases from V and 4 bases from J, with 18 bases between. The length of the CDR3 is 14 residues. In germline, CDR1 is SQVTM, CDR2 ANQGSEA. The CDR3 sequence: CSVEPGHTGYGYTF. The CDR3 DNA reads as TGCAGCGTAGAACCGGGACATACAGGCTATGGCTACACCTTC.

The chain has TRBV4-3 and TRBJ2-5, with D perhaps TRBD2 (5 bases). Germline CDR1 LGHNA, CDR2 YSLEER. The V end lost 4 bases, the J end lost 4 bases, and 28 bases lay between the germline ends. The CDR3 sequence is 19 residues long. CDR3 nucleotide sequence: TGCGCCAGCAGCCCCCTGCGGCTACTAGAGGTCAACAATAGAGAGACCCAGTACTTC. This gives the protein CASSPLRLLEVNNRETQYF.

In this sample, this clonotype turned up many times. This chain connects TRBV6-1 to TRBJ2-7; 8 positions match TRBD1. Germline V lookup: CDR1 MNHNS, CDR2 SASEGT. The V segment lost 4 bases and the J segment 2 bases; nucleotides outside the gene matches: 4. This CDR3 is built from 14 residues. The CDR3 nucleotides read TGTGCCAGCAGTGTTAGGACAGGGACCTACGAGCAGTACTTC. Translated: CASSVRTGTYEQYF.

This clonotype was observed many times. This chain's CDR3 is CASSLVQLSGNTIYF. CDR3 in DNA: TGTGCCAGCAGTTTAGTCCAGCTCTCTGGAAACACCATATATTTT. The V and J genes are TRBV28 and TRBJ1-3; no clear D. CDR3 length equals 15 residues. The germline V gene has CDR1 MDHEN and CDR2 SYDVKM. V gave up 2 bases and J gave up 0 bases, with 8 bases separating them. The complete variable domain, with remaining parts taken from reference TRBV28 and TRBJ1-3, reads DVKVTQSSRYLVKRTGEKVFLECVQDMDHENMFWYRQDPGLGLRLIYFSYDVKMKEKGDIPEGYSVSREKKERFSLILESASTNQTSMYLCASSLVQLSGNTIYFGEGSWLTVV.

The CDR3 DNA reads TGTGCCACCAGTTCGAGGGACTCTGAAGCTTTCTTT. This encodes CATSSRDSEAFF. This chain links TRBV15 with TRBJ1-1, with a possible D match to TRBD1 (5 bases). The CDR3 consists of 12 residues. The V and J ends lost 6 bases and 6 bases respectively, with 11 bases between them. Germline values: CDR1 LNHNV, CDR2 YYDKDF (reference sequence).

This clonotype has ten or more counts. The chain links TRBV12-3 or TRBV12-4 to TRBJ2-5; TRBD1 might be the D (5 bases). V was pared by 8 bases and J by 2 bases, with 15 bases between. The CDR3 is 14 residues long. The CDR3 coding sequence is TGTGCCAGCGGGGTCTTGGCAGGGCAAGAGACCCAGTACTTC. This gives the protein CASGVLAGQETQYF.

This clonotype was counted a few times. This chain connects TRBV15 to TRBJ1-3; 9 nucleotides line up with TRBD1. Germline assignment: CDR1 LNHNV and CDR2 YYDKDF (reference sequence). The CDR3 has 17 amino acids. The trim removed 5 bases at V and 2 bases at J, leaving 10 bases unmatched. The DNA of the CDR3 is TGTGCCACCAGCGAACGGGGGGGACAGGGCCCTGGAAACACCATATATTTT. It yields the protein CATSERGGQGPGNTIYF.

This clonotype was seen repeatedly, ten times or more. V and J are TRBV3-1 and TRBJ1-2; D ambiguous. Trimming shortened V by 0 bases and J by 7 bases, and 9 bases separated the two germline ends. CDR1 is LGHDT, CDR2 YNNKEL, per germline (reference sequence). CDR3 length equals 13 residues. The CDR3 DNA sequence: TGTGCCAGCAGCCAAGATTCAAGGGCTGGCTACACCTTC. Translation: CASSQDSRAGYTF. The whole variable domain, filled in from reference TRBV3-1 and TRBJ1-2, reads DTAVSQTPKYLVTQMGNDKSIKCEQNLGHDTMYWYKQDSKKFLKIMFSYNNKELIINETVPNRFSPKSPDKAHLNLHINSLELGDSAVYFCASSQDSRAGYTFGSGTRLTVV.

This clonotype was detected a few times. This chain uses TRBV7-8 with TRBJ2-5; D gene uncertain. The germline V gene encodes CDR1 SGHVS and CDR2 FQNEAQ. Trimming took 0 bases from V and 2 from J, leaving 7 bases between them. The CDR3 is 14 amino acids. The CDR3 is CASSLAPRQETQYF. CDR3 coding DNA: TGTGCCAGCAGCTTAGCCCCCCGGCAAGAGACCCAGTACTTC.

This clonotype was observed at least ten times. The chain employs TRBV6-1 and TRBJ1-2, with 7 positions matching TRBD1. The trim removed 6 bases at V and 5 bases at J, leaving 12 bases unmatched. Germline-derived CDR1 and CDR2 are MNHNS and SASEGT. CDR3 size: 15 residues. Here the CDR3 DNA reads TGTGCCAGCAGACCCACCATACAGGGGCCGTATGGCTACACCTTC. The encoded protein is CASRPTIQGPYGYTF.

This clonotype was detected many times. The chain carries TRBV9 and TRBJ2-2; a weak D match, TRBD1 (6 bases). The germline gives CDR1 SGDLS, CDR2 YYNGEE. V shed 0 bases and J shed 2 bases, with 8 bases lying between them. The length of the CDR3 is 15 residues. This CDR3 reads CASSVGGGNTGELFF. DNA of the CDR3: TGTGCCAGCAGCGTAGGTGGGGGCAACACCGGGGAGCTGTTTTTT.

This CDR3 reads CASSLIAQDGSLGTGYGYTF. The CDR3 bases are TGTGCCAGCAGTTTAATCGCCCAGGACGGATCCTTAGGCACGGGATATGGCTACACCTTC. This rearrangement joins TRBV28 to TRBJ1-2; D ambiguous. Between the trimmed V and J ends, which lost 2 bases and 5 bases, there was a span of 30 bases. The CDR3 totals 20 residues. Germline assignment: CDR1 MDHEN and CDR2 SYDVKM.

This chain links TRBV7-8 with TRBJ1-1, with a possible D match to TRBD1 (5 bases). Trimming took off 2 bases at V and 1 base at J, with 11 bases between the two ends. This CDR3 has 15 amino acids. Looked up from germline, CDR1 is SGHVS and CDR2 is FQNEAQ. The CDR3 sequence: CASSLLRTTNTEAFF. CDR3 bases: TGTGCCAGCAGCTTATTGAGGACAACGAACACTGAAGCTTTCTTT.

This clonotype appeared many times. The CDR3 coding sequence is TGTGCCAGCAGCCCAAATAGGGTTAACGGGGAGCTGTTTTTT. Translated, it gives CASSPNRVNGELFF. V is TRBV28 and J is TRBJ2-2; the D is unclear. The V end was cut by 6 bases, the J end by 7 bases, with 15 bases between. The length of the CDR3 is 14 residues. The germline gives CDR1 MDHEN, CDR2 SYDVKM.

The J gene is TRBJ1-5, the V gene TRBV29-1; TRBD1 is a possible D gene (6 bases). The V end lost 4 bases, the J end lost 3 bases, and 13 bases lay between the germline ends. Germline V lookup: CDR1 SQVTM, CDR2 ANQGSEA. The CDR3 is 14 residues long. The CDR3 is CSVGGGGSNQPQHF. For the CDR3, the DNA is TGCAGCGTTGGAGGGGGGGGTTCCAATCAGCCCCAGCATTTT.

This clonotype appeared many times. The rearrangement links TRBV20-1 to TRBJ2-7; D is tentatively TRBD1 or TRBD2 (5 bases each). Germline loops: CDR1 DFQATT, CDR2 SNEGSKA (reference sequence). This CDR3 is built from 15 residues. Trimming cost V 3 bases and J 4 bases, with 19 bases left between them. The CDR3 here is CSARGLVGARYEQYF. In DNA form, the CDR3 reads TGCAGTGCTAGGGGCTTAGTCGGGGCGCGGTACGAGCAGTACTTC.

At least ten counts were recorded for this clonotype. The chain joins TRBV5-1 to TRBJ2-7; D not certain. V shed 3 bases and J shed 1 base, with 11 bases lying between them. The length of the CDR3 is 14 residues. Germline V lookup: CDR1 SGHRS, CDR2 YFSETQ. In nucleotides, the CDR3 is TGCGCCAGCAGCTCCTCGGACCTTTCCTACGAGCAGTACTTC. This codes for CASSSSDLSYEQYF.

This clonotype occurred a few times. CDR3: CASSLAEGAWQPQHF. For the CDR3, the DNA is TGTGCCAGCAGCTTAGCGGAGGGGGCCTGGCAGCCCCAGCATTTT. The chain carries TRBV7-9 and TRBJ1-5, with 7 bases aligning to TRBD1. Trimming took 0 bases from V and 7 from J; bases not matched to a gene: 6. The germline CDR1 and CDR2 sequences are SEHNR and FQNEAQ (reference sequence). The CDR3 is 15 amino acids.

This clonotype was detected many times. The chain uses TRBV6-5 and TRBJ1-5; D might be TRBD1 (6 bases). The V gene's germline CDR1 is MNHEY and CDR2 SVGAGI. The CDR3 extends over 16 amino acids. Trimming left V 5 bases short and J 0 bases short, with 14 bases between. This CDR3 reads CASSHKGGNSNQPQHF. For the CDR3, the DNA is TGTGCCAGCAGTCACAAGGGGGGGAATAGCAATCAGCCCCAGCATTTT.

This clonotype occurred many times. The chain carries TRBV19 and TRBJ2-5; maybe TRBD1 (6 bases). The CDR3 covers 15 residues. Trimming pared 5 bases from V and 1 base from J, leaving 14 bases between. Germline values: CDR1 LNHDA, CDR2 SQIVND (reference sequence). The CDR3 DNA reads TGTGCCAGTAGTCGGGACACCGGGACCCAAGAGACCCAGTACTTC. The encoded protein is CASSRDTGTQETQYF.

This clonotype showed up many times. This chain links TRBV12-3 or TRBV12-4 with TRBJ2-5; D perhaps matches TRBD1 (5 bases). V was pared by 7 bases and J by 7 bases, with 19 bases between. This CDR3 comprises 14 residues. The CDR3 spells CASNLGAQVGTQYF. The DNA for the CDR3 is TGTGCCAGCAATCTAGGGGCCCAGGTCGGGACCCAGTACTTC.

This clonotype was counted many times. The rearrangement joins TRBV6-1 to TRBJ1-6; 7 positions agree with TRBD1. V was pared by 4 bases and J by 13 bases, with 7 bases of the junction left unmatched. Germline CDR1 is MNHNS and CDR2 is SASEGT. The CDR3 loop spans 13 amino acids. The CDR3: CASSGQGEGPLHF. In DNA form, the CDR3 reads TGTGCCAGCAGTGGACAGGGAGAAGGGCCCCTCCACTTT.

This clonotype was counted between two and nine times. The J gene is TRBJ1-2, the V gene TRBV5-4, with 7 nucleotides matching TRBD1. CDR1 SGHNT and CDR2 YYREEE come from the germline V gene (reference sequence). Losses at the gene ends were 4 bases for V and 0 bases for J; bases not matched to a gene: 6. This CDR3 spans 15 amino acids. The CDR3 loop is CASSPGQKPNYGYTF. The CDR3 DNA is TGTGCCAGCAGCCCGGGACAGAAACCTAACTATGGCTACACCTTC.

This clonotype was recorded at least ten times. The chain is built from TRBV7-9 and TRBJ2-5, with 9 bases aligning to TRBD1. The J segment lost 5 bases and the V segment lost 5 bases, leaving 12 bases of the junction unmatched. Germline V lookup: CDR1 SEHNR, CDR2 FQNEAQ (reference sequence). The CDR3 sequence is 16 residues long. CDR3 nucleotides: TGTGCCAGCAGCCTAGTGGACAGGGGAGTTCGGGAGACCCAGTACTTC. Protein sequence: CASSLVDRGVRETQYF.